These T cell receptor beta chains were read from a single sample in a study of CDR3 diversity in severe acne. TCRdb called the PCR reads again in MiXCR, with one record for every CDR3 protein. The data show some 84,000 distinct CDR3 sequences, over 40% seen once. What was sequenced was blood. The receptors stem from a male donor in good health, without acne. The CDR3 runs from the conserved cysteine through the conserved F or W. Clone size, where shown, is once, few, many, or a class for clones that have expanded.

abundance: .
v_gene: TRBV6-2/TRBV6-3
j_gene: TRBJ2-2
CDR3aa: CASSKGTGVGELFF

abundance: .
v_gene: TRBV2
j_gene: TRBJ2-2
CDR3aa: CASSDQGAGELFF

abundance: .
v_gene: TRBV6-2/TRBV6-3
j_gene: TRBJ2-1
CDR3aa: CASKGAAEQFF

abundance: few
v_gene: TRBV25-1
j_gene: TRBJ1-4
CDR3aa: CASSEAGQGGKLFF

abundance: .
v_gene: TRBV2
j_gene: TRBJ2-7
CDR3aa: CASSRNEGLAGGQYEQYF

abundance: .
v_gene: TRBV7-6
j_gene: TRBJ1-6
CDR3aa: CASSPREAGVSPLHF

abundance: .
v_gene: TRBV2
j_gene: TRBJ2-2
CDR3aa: CASSDPQTNTGELFF

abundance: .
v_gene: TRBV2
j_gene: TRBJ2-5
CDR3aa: CASGGGRGGIGETQYF

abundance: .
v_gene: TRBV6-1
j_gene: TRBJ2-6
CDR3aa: CASSEALDLSGSPGANVLTF

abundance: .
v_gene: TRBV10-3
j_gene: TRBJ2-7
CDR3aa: CAIRIAIEEADEQYF

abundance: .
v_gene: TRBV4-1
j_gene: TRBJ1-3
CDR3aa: CASSQQAGTSGSTIYF

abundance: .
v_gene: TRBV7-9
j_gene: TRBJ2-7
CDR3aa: CASSLGRTGTYEQYF

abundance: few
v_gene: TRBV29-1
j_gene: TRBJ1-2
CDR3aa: CSAGTGEHGYTF

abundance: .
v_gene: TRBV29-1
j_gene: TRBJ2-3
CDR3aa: CSVEGAGDTQYF

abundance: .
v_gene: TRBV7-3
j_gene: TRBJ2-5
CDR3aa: CASKPTLVAENQETQYF

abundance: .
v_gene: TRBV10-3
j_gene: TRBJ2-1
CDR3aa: CAISGSGGGNEQFF

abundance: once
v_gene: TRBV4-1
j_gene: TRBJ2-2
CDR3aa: CASSHLMAGQGSGGELFF

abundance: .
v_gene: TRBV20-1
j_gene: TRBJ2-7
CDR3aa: CSAVIGAGSSYEQYF